This TCR beta chain appears in the sequencing data of a study of OX40 agonist ivuxolimab in advanced cancers. Background on the study: Eligibility rules accepted prior anti-PD-1, anti-PD-L1 or anti-CTLA-4 therapy, and 40% had some.

Produced via immunoSEQ multiplex PCR; TCRdb's table is partial and in-frame only. The sample records 58,000 or so clones, under 85% being singletons. In the case of this clone: The sample contains more than one DNA sequence encoding this CDR3.

The length of the CDR3 is 13 residues. Trimming took 6 bases from V and 5 from J, leaving 11 bases between them. Germline V CDR1 and CDR2: LNHDA, SQIVND (reference sequence). The chain recombines TRBV19 with TRBJ1-5, with D tentatively TRBD1 (6 bases). Sequenced here: CD4+ or CD8+ T cells sorted from blood, sampled in a trial of the OX40 agonist ivuxolimab. This sequence originates from an adult with an advanced solid tumor such as melanoma, head and neck, liver or kidney cancer. The CDR3 sequence: CASSQGMDQPQHF. The CDR3 DNA sequence: TGTGCCAGTAGCCAGGGGATGGATCAGCCCCAGCATTTT.